This record concerns one T cell receptor beta chain sequence. This record belongs to a study of blood T cell repertoires in COVID-19. Study summary: In each case, the material was cDNA or gDNA derived from T cells, B-cell-depleted T cells, or PBMCs.

The germline gives CDR1 LNHDA, CDR2 SQIVND (reference sequence). Trimming cost V 8 bases and J 4 bases; bases outside gene matches: 6. This CDR3 is 13 amino acids long. The authors' processing: By means of reference gene primer amplification, nucleated cell counts were estimated. TCRdb's copy holds only in-frame clones and misses some; the assay was immunoSEQ multiplex PCR. The V and J calls and clone size were taken over from that table, and D and trimming were inferred from the DNA. This table has fewer than 250,000 clones, 85% appearing once. This TCR was recovered from a man in his forties with acute or convalescent COVID-19. Sequencing used peripheral blood. The chain is built from TRBV19 and TRBJ2-7; 9 positions agree with TRBD1. The CDR3 DNA follows: TGTGCCAGTGACCCCGGGACAGGGTACGAGCAGTACTTC. Its protein is CASDPGTGYEQYF.